This T cell receptor (beta chain) was captured in a study (dated by TCRdb to about 2016). According to the germline V gene (reference sequence), CDR1 reads DFQATT and CDR2 reads SNEGSKA. There are 13 amino acids in the CDR3, from cysteine to phenylalanine inclusive. Left in the record is the CDR3 DNA by itself, 39 bases read in frame from the first base. The germline V end is reduced by 3 bases and the J end by 5 bases; junction bases left unmatched: 6. This clonotype showed up just a few times. The clone's antigen remains unknown. No base quality values were provided; no much bigger clone lies one nucleotide off. Libraries were built with RT-PCR. The reads were generated on an Illumina MiSeq. The public reads were reanalyzed by TCRdb: fastp trimming at Q25, MiXCR alignment, in-frame beta chains only. CDR3 protein sequences are deduplicated, and each keeps its most common genes and DNA. This sample is represented by hundreds of thousands of distinct CDR3 sequences; more than 13% of them were singletons. The leading ten clones occupy 3% to 4.5% of the sample.

The rearrangement joined TRBV20-1 to TRBJ1-1; TRBD1 aligns with 7 central bases. The sequence was obtained from a female donor in good health, serving as a healthy control. The sample comprised memory CD4+ T cells from blood. The DNA reads TGCAGTGCTAGTGGGGACAGAGCAACTGAAGCTTTCTTT. It translates as CSASGDRATEAFF.